Sequencing of this T cell receptor (beta chain) was carried out in a study of cytomegalovirus exposure and HLA in healthy donors. Trimming stripped 5 bases from V and 7 bases from J, with 17 bases between. This CDR3 has 14 amino acids. Germline CDR1 SEHNR, CDR2 FQNEAQ (reference sequence). This clone was found a few times. The method was immunoSEQ multiplex PCR; TCRdb's version includes in-frame clones alone and lacks a portion of them. The data contain fewer than 200,000 clones, roughly 86% of them seen just once; the ten biggest clones take up approximately 7%. The source of this sequence is a man aged 25-45 years in good health and CMV-seropositive. This sequence joins TRBV7-9 and TRBJ1-1; maybe TRBD1 (5 bases). Input material: PBMCs. The CDR3 coding sequence is TGTGCCAGCAGCCCCCATCAGGGATGGGGTGAAGCTTTCTTT. It translates to CASSPHQGWGEAFF.